Listed here is a single TCR beta chain. Exposure to brentuximab vedotin varied, and each patient had relapsed following autologous stem cell transplantation. This entry belongs to a study of PD-1 blockade in classical Hodgkin lymphoma. Profiled with immunoSEQ multiplex PCR; TCRdb holds only in-frame clones, not every one. This table holds 50,000 or so clones, 80% to 95% found once. This CDR3 has 19 amino acids. The rearrangement links TRBV12-2 to TRBJ2-7; the table calls TRBD1, which could not be checked here. TRBV12-2 is assigned pseudogene status. The receptor was derived from a human donor with classical Hodgkin lymphoma. The input for sequencing was peripheral blood mononuclear cells (PBMCs), taken before the second cycle of nivolumab. The CDR3 region has the DNA TGTGCAAGTCGCAACGGACAGTCAAAGACTTCTAGACCCACATACGAGCAGTACTTC. Translation gives CASRNGQSKTSRPTYEQYF.